The rows below give T cell receptor beta chains drawn from one sample of a study of OX40 agonist ivuxolimab in advanced cancers. Using immunoSEQ multiplex PCR, the repertoire was profiled, and TCRdb retains in-frame clones only, with some absent. The sample holds some 74,000 clones, around 94% seen once. The specimen comprised CD4+ or CD8+ T cells sorted from blood, sampled in a trial of the OX40 agonist ivuxolimab. The source is an adult with an advanced solid tumor such as melanoma, head and neck, liver or kidney cancer. Both conserved end residues are part of each CDR3. A D gene is named only where the DNA matches it firmly. Some rows have no size entry. The others give once, few or many, or a class for an expanded clone.

TRBV9	-	-	TRBJ2-1	TGTGCCAGCAGCGACAATGAGCAGTTCTTC	CASSDNEQFF
TRBV4-3	TRBD2	-	TRBJ2-2	TGCGCCAGCACCCCTGCGGGGGATTTAGCGGGAGGGTTGAACACCGGGGAGCTGTTTTTT	CASTPAGDLAGGLNTGELFF
TRBV27	-	-	TRBJ1-5	TGTGCCAGCGGTGAAGGTACAGGGACGAGCAATCAGCCCCAGCATTTT	CASGEGTGTSNQPQHF
TRBV4-1	-	-	TRBJ2-7	TGCGCCAGCAGCCCTTCTAGAAGAGGTTACGAGCAGTACTTC	CASSPSRRGYEQYF
TRBV28	-	-	TRBJ2-1	TGTGCCAGCAGTGATCCGGGGGCCAGCAATGAGCAGTTCTTC	CASSDPGASNEQFF
TRBV19	-	-	TRBJ2-3	TGTGCCAGTAGTCCCCCATCGGGAACAGATACGCAGTATTTT	CASSPPSGTDTQYF
TRBV29-1	TRBD2	-	TRBJ2-7	TGCAGCGTGCTGGTAAGCGGGAGAGTGAACGAGCAGTACTTC	CSVLVSGRVNEQYF
TRBV30	TRBD2	-	TRBJ2-1	TGTGCCTGGAGGAGTAGCGGGGGCTCCTACAATGAGCAGTTCTTC	CAWRSSGGSYNEQFF
TRBV23-1	-	-	TRBJ1-1	TGCGCCAGCAGATCCCTGTTGGGGGTAAAGGACACTGAAGCTTTCTTT	CASRSLLGVKDTEAFF
TRBV9	TRBD2	-	TRBJ2-5	TGTGCCAGCAGCCCCGACGGGGGGGAGACCCAGTACTTC	CASSPDGGETQYF
TRBV11-2	TRBD2	-	TRBJ2-1	TGTGCCAGCAGCTTAGAGGGGGGGGATGAGCAGTTCTTC	CASSLEGGDEQFF
TRBV7-2	-	-	TRBJ2-7	TGTGCCAGCAGCTCGGGACGGCTAAGCTCCTACGAGCAGTACTTC	CASSSGRLSSYEQYF
TRBV23-1	-	-	TRBJ2-5	TGCGCCAGCAGCCCCTCGGGCCAGGCGGTGGAGACCCAGTACTTC	CASSPSGQAVETQYF
TRBV19	-	few	TRBJ2-2	TGTGCCAGTAGTGGACGGGACTCAACCGACACCGGGGAGCTGTTTTTT	CASSGRDSTDTGELFF
TRBV25-1	-	-	TRBJ2-2	TGTGCCAGCTCGGGAGGGGAGCTGTTTTTT	CASSGGELFF
TRBV7-9	-	once	TRBJ1-3	TGTGCCAGCAGCCCCGGGACTGCGTCCTCTGGAAACACCATATATTTT	CASSPGTASSGNTIYF
TRBV19	-	-	TRBJ1-1	TGTGCCAGTAGTATAGGACAAACTGAAGCTTTCTTT	CASSIGQTEAFF
TRBV13	TRBD2	-	TRBJ2-7	TGTGCCAGCAGCGACCTAGCGGGAGGACCGTACGAGCAGTACTTC	CASSDLAGGPYEQYF
TRBV7-6	-	-	TRBJ1-1	TGTGCCAGCAGCTGGGAATTGAACACTGAAGCTTTCTTT	CASSWELNTEAFF
TRBV4-3	-	-	TRBJ1-1	TGCGCCAGCAGCCCGGGGGGGACGAACACTGAAGCTTTCTTT	CASSPGGTNTEAFF
TRBV11-2	-	-	TRBJ2-3	TGTGCCACCGCTGACTGGACAGATACGCAGTATTTT	CATADWTDTQYF
TRBV19	TRBD2	-	TRBJ2-7	TGTGCCAGTAGTCCCTCTTCTAGCGGGAGGTACGAGCAGTACTTC	CASSPSSSGRYEQYF
TRBV5-1	-	-	TRBJ1-1	TGCGCCAGCAGCTTGGATGTAGCCTCGAACACTGAAGCTTTCTTT	CASSLDVASNTEAFF
TRBV10-3	TRBD2	-	TRBJ2-3	TGTGCCATCAGTGAGTCCACGGGGAGGGCCTTTGGAGATACGCAGTATTTT	CAISESTGRAFGDTQYF
TRBV27	-	-	TRBJ2-3	TGTGCCAGCAGTCACAGCACAGATACGCAGTATTTT	CASSHSTDTQYF
TRBV6-5	-	-	TRBJ2-3	TGTGCCAGCAGCTACAACTGGACTAGCACAGATACGCAGTATTTT	CASSYNWTSTDTQYF
TRBV6-4	TRBD2	once	TRBJ2-3	TGTGCCAGCAGTCCCGGGACTAGCGGAGGGGATACGCAGTATTTT	CASSPGTSGGDTQYF
TRBV6-6	TRBD2	-	TRBJ2-2	TGTGCCAGCACCCTAGCGGGAGGGAACACCGGGGAGCTGTTTTTT	CASTLAGGNTGELFF
TRBV29-1	-	-	TRBJ1-1	TGCAGCGTTGGCGGAGGGGGTGGGAACACTGAAGCTTTCTTT	CSVGGGGGNTEAFF
TRBV27	TRBD2	-	TRBJ2-4	TGTGCCAGCACCCCCTTGCGGGGGGATGGGGAAAACATTCAGTACTTC	CASTPLRGDGENIQYF
TRBV6-5	TRBD1	-	TRBJ1-1	TGTGCCAGCAGTTATACCGGGACAGGGGGGACTGAAGCTTTCTTT	CASSYTGTGGTEAFF
TRBV5-1	-	-	TRBJ2-5	TGCGCCAGCAGCTTGGTTGGGACGTACCAAGAGACCCAGTACTTC	CASSLVGTYQETQYF